This is a list of T cell receptor beta chains from one sample in a study of cytomegalovirus exposure and HLA in healthy donors. Method: immunoSEQ multiplex PCR; TCRdb's copy keeps in-frame clones and lacks some. The sample lists fewer than 250,000 clones, 75% to 80% occurring once. Sequencing was done on a sample of PBMCs. The receptors shown here come from a woman between 25 and 40 years old in good health and CMV-seropositive. Each CDR3 is given with its conserved first and last residue. A D gene is named only where the DNA matches it firmly. Clone size is stated in some rows and not others, as once, few, many or a class when expanded.

clone size | J gene | CDR3 length | V gene | D gene | CDR3 DNA | CDR3 protein
. | TRBJ2-1 | 18 | TRBV19 | . | TGTGCCAGTAGTATTAACGGCCCTAGCGCGAGCTCCTACAATGAGCAGTTCTTC | CASSINGPSASSYNEQFF
few | TRBJ1-1 | 15 | TRBV19 | TRBD1 | TGTGCCAGCGGGACAGGGCAGGTTTTGAACACTGAAGCTTTCTTT | CASGTGQVLNTEAFF
. | TRBJ2-3 | 17 | TRBV4-3 | TRBD2 | TGCGCCAGCAGCCTGGGGCTAGCGGGAACTAGCACAGATACGCAGTATTTT | CASSLGLAGTSTDTQYF
once | TRBJ2-1 | 15 | TRBV27 | TRBD2 | TGTGCCAGCAGTCGGACTAGCGGGGCCTACAATGAGCAGTTCTTC | CASSRTSGAYNEQFF
. | TRBJ2-1 | 14 | TRBV6-6 | . | TGTGCCAGCAGTTACAGGGGATCCTACAATGAGCAGTTCTTC | CASSYRGSYNEQFF
once | TRBJ2-5 | 15 | TRBV19 | TRBD1 | TGTGCCAGTAGTATAGGACAGGGCCGTGGGGAGACCCAGTACTTC | CASSIGQGRGETQYF
. | TRBJ2-7 | 13 | TRBV7-7 | . | TGTGCCAGCAGCAGGGACATCCACTACGAGCAGTACTTC | CASSRDIHYEQYF
. | TRBJ2-5 | 15 | TRBV6-6 | TRBD1 | TGTGCCAGCAGCTCGTCAGGGGGCCAGCAAGAGACCCAGTACTTC | CASSSSGGQQETQYF
. | TRBJ2-5 | 14 | TRBV11-3 | . | TGTGCCAGCAGCGAGGGCCCGACGGGGAAGACCCAGTACTTC | CASSEGPTGKTQYF
. | TRBJ2-6 | 15 | TRBV6-5 | . | TGTGCCAGCAGGGGACTCCGACTGGGGGCCAACGTCCTGACTTTC | CASRGLRLGANVLTF
. | TRBJ2-5 | 13 | TRBV7-9 | TRBD1 | TGTGCCAGCAGCCGAGGACAGGGTGAGACCCAGTACTTC | CASSRGQGETQYF